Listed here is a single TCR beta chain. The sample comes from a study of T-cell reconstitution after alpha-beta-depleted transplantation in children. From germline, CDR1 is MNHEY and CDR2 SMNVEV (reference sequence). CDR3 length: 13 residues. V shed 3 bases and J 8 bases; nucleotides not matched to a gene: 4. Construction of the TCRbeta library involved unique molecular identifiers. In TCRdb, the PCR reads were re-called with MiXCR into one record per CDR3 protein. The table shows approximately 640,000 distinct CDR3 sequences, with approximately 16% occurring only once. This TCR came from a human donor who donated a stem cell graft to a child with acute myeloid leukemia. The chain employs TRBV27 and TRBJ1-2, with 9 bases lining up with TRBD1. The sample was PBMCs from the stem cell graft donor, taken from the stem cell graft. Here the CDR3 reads CASSFWTGEGYTF. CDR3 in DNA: TGTGCCAGCAGTTTCTGGACAGGGGAAGGCTACACCTTC.